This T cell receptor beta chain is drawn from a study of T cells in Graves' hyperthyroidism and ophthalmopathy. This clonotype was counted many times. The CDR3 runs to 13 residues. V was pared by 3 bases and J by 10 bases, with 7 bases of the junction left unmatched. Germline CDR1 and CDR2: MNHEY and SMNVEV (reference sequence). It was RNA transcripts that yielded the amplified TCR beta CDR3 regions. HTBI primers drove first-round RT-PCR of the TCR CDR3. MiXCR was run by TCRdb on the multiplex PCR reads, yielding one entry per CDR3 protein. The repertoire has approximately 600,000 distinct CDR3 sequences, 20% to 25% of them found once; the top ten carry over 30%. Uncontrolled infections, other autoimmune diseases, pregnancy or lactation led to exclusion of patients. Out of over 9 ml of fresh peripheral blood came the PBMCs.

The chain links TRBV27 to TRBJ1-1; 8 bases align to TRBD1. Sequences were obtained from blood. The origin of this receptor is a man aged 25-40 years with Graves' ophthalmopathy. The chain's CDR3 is CASSFGTGLGAFF. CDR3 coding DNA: TGTGCCAGCAGTTTCGGGACAGGTCTAGGAGCTTTCTTT.